Below, 21 T cell receptor beta chains from the same sample are listed, as sequenced in a study of blood T cell repertoires in COVID-19. Sequenced by immunoSEQ multiplex PCR; TCRdb stores in-frame clones only, minus some. The data hold about 97,000 clones, with about 90% observed a single time. Source material: peripheral blood. The receptor set was obtained from a young man with acute or convalescent COVID-19.

The CDR3 reads CASSLGGYEQYF. CDR3 bases: TGTGCCAGCAGCCTTGGCGGTTACGAGCAGTACTTC. V gene TRBV5-4 combines with J gene TRBJ2-7; D call uncertain. Germline V gives CDR1 SGHNT, CDR2 YYREEE (reference sequence). CDR3 size: 12 residues. Trimming cost V 4 bases and J 4 bases, with 9 bases left between them. Full variable domain (remainder filled in from reference TRBV5-4 and TRBJ2-7): ETGVTQSPTHLIKTRGQQVTLRCSSQSGHNTVSWYQQALGQGPQFIFQYYREEENGRGNFPPRFSGLQFPNYSSELNVNALELDDSALYLCASSLGGYEQYFGPGTRLTVT.

Points on this clone: Within the sample, other DNA sequences also encode this same CDR3. The CDR3, as DNA: TGCGCCAGCAGCTTGGGACAGTCGAACACTGAAGCTTTCTTT. As protein: CASSLGQSNTEAFF. This chain links TRBV5-1 with TRBJ1-1; weak D call: TRBD1 (5 bases). The germline V and J ends were trimmed by 0 bases and 1 base, with 7 bases remaining between them. This CDR3 spans 14 amino acids. Looked up from germline, CDR1 is SGHRS and CDR2 is YFSETQ.

The chain joins TRBV4-2 to TRBJ1-1; a possible D gene is TRBD1 (5 bases). CDR3 size: 15 residues. Germline-derived CDR1 and CDR2 are LGHNA and YNFKEQ. Deletions cut 3 bases from V and 7 bases from J, with 18 bases between. CDR3 protein: CASSHPGQGDIEAFF. The CDR3 DNA reads as TGTGCCAGCAGCCATCCCGGGCAGGGTGATATTGAAGCTTTCTTT.

The V gene is TRBV5-1, the J gene TRBJ1-1; 8 bases are a match to TRBD1. The CDR3 is made up of 14 amino acids. Looked up from germline, CDR1 is SGHRS and CDR2 is YFSETQ. Trimming removed 4 bases from V and 4 bases from J; junction bases left unmatched: 6. The CDR3 region is CASSATGVATEAFF. In DNA, the CDR3 is TGCGCCAGCAGCGCGACAGGGGTGGCCACTGAAGCTTTCTTT.

This clone was seen once. The genes are TRBV6-6 and TRBJ2-1; D unclear. This CDR3 is built from 14 residues. Germline V CDR1 and CDR2: MNHNY, SVGAGI (reference sequence). Trimming shortened V by 4 bases and J by 7 bases, and 14 bases separated the two germline ends. In DNA, the CDR3 is TGTGCCAGCAGTTCAGAACTAAGTGTAAATGAGCAGTTCTTC. Translating gives CASSSELSVNEQFF.

This clone is medium-sized within its sample. The V gene is TRBV3-1 (or the pseudogene TRBV3-2), the J gene TRBJ2-2; TRBD2 agrees at 9 bases. V dropped 2 bases and J dropped 4; count of bases not matched to a gene: 5. The CDR3 length is 16 residues. Germline V gene lookup returns CDR1 LGHDT and CDR2 YNNKEL (reference sequence). The CDR3 DNA is TGTGCCAGCAGCCAATGGCGGGAGGGCCTCACCGGGGAGCTGTTTTTT. Translating it yields CASSQWREGLTGELFF.

This chain uses TRBV19 with TRBJ2-3, with D tentatively TRBD1 (6 bases). Looked up from germline, CDR1 is LNHDA and CDR2 is SQIVND (reference sequence). V lost 8 bases and J 0 bases, leaving 6 bases between the germline ends. The CDR3 has 12 amino acids. CDR3 region: CASGQSTDTQYF. CDR3 in DNA: TGTGCCAGTGGACAGAGCACAGATACGCAGTATTTT.

The gene calls are TRBV7-9 and TRBJ2-2, with D possibly TRBD2 on 5 matching bases. The CDR3 contains 15 residues. Per germline, CDR1 SEHNR and CDR2 FQNEAQ (reference sequence). V was shortened by 5 bases and J by 2 bases, with 12 bases between the two germline ends. The CDR3 region has the DNA TGTGCCAGCAGCGCCACCGGGATCAACACCGGGGAGCTGTTTTTT. As protein: CASSATGINTGELFF.

This chain links TRBV3-1 (or the pseudogene TRBV3-2) with TRBJ1-5; a weak D match, TRBD1 (5 bases). Trimming took 1 base from V and 4 from J, leaving 5 bases between them. This CDR3 contains 13 residues. Germline CDR1 reads LGHDT; CDR2 reads YNNKEL (reference sequence). CDR3 sequence: CASSQAGNQPQHF. The CDR3 coding sequence is TGTGCCAGCAGCCAAGCAGGGAATCAGCCCCAGCATTTT.

The chain links TRBV6-5 to TRBJ2-7, with D possibly TRBD2 on 7 matching bases. CDR1 MNHEY and CDR2 SVGAGI come from the germline V gene. The V gene lost 7 bases and the J gene lost 5 bases, with 15 bases spanning the gap. The CDR3 has 13 amino acids. The CDR3 here is CASKGGVSDEQYF. DNA for the CDR3: TGTGCCAGCAAGGGGGGGGTGAGTGACGAGCAGTACTTC.

V gene TRBV9 combines with J gene TRBJ1-1, with D maybe TRBD1 (6 bases). The germline gives CDR1 SGDLS, CDR2 YYNGEE. V dropped 7 bases and J dropped 1 base, with 14 bases sitting between them. The CDR3 totals 14 residues. The CDR3 sequence is CASRRDRTNTEAFF. In nucleotides, the CDR3 is TGTGCCAGCCGGCGTGACAGGACGAACACTGAAGCTTTCTTT.

The gene calls are TRBV19 and TRBJ2-1, with 7 positions matching TRBD2. V was pared by 2 bases and J by 0 bases, with 4 bases of the junction left unmatched. Germline V gene sequence: CDR1 LNHDA, CDR2 SQIVND (reference sequence). The CDR3 is made up of 16 amino acids. The CDR3 is CASSIYGGSSYNEQFF. CDR3 sequence (DNA): TGTGCCAGTAGTATATACGGCGGGAGCTCCTACAATGAGCAGTTCTTC.

This chain joins TRBV5-1 and TRBJ1-5, with TRBD1 matching 8 bases. This CDR3 is built from 17 residues. In germline, CDR1 is SGHRS, CDR2 YFSETQ. J gave up 7 bases and V 0 bases, and 12 bases lay outside the gene matches. The CDR3 region is CASSLGPSGGAGQPQHF. The CDR3 coding sequence is TGCGCCAGCAGCTTGGGGCCCTCAGGGGGCGCAGGACAGCCCCAGCATTTT. Full variable domain (missing parts from reference TRBV5-1 and TRBJ1-5): KAGVTQTPRYLIKTRGQQVTLSCSPISGHRSVSWYQQTPGQGLQFLFEYFSETQRNKGNFPGRFSGRQFSNSRSEMNVSTLELGDSALYLCASSLGPSGGAGQPQHFGDGTRLSIL.

J is TRBJ1-4 and V is TRBV6-5; the D gene is possibly TRBD1 (6 bases). The CDR3 covers 16 residues. V lost 4 bases and J lost 7, with 19 bases in between. CDR1 is MNHEY and CDR2 is SVGAGI in the germline V gene. CDR3 in amino acids: CASSSDQGRVFEKLFF. CDR3 in DNA: TGTGCCAGCAGTTCCGACCAGGGGAGAGTATTTGAAAAACTGTTTTTT.

The chain links TRBV18 to TRBJ2-3; D is uncertain. The CDR3 loop spans 15 amino acids. Per germline, CDR1 KGHSH and CDR2 LQKENI. Trimming stripped 1 base from V and 1 base from J, with 9 bases between. The CDR3 here is CASSPQYAGTDTQYF. DNA for the CDR3: TGTGCCAGCTCACCACAGTACGCGGGCACAGATACGCAGTATTTT. The variable domain in full, with the rest retrieved from reference TRBV18 and TRBJ2-3, is NAGVMQNPRHLVRRRGQEARLRCSPMKGHSHVYWYRQLPEEGLKFMVYLQKENIIDESGMPKERFSAEFPKEGPSILRIQQVVRGDSAAYFCASSPQYAGTDTQYFGPGTRLTVL.

The rearrangement links TRBV19 to TRBJ2-3; D unresolved. This CDR3 has 14 amino acids. V was trimmed by 1 base and J by 4 bases, leaving 9 bases between them. Germline V lookup: CDR1 LNHDA, CDR2 SQIVND (reference sequence). DNA of the CDR3: TGTGCCAGTAGTATAGGGAGTCCGCCAGATACGCAGTATTTT. Encoded protein: CASSIGSPPDTQYF.

The J gene is TRBJ1-1, the V gene TRBV3-1 (or the pseudogene TRBV3-2); D is perhaps TRBD1 (5 bases). Germline V gene data show CDR1 as LGHDT and CDR2 as YNNKEL (reference sequence). Trimming cost V 0 bases and J 2 bases, with 10 bases left between them. The CDR3 consists of 15 residues. The CDR3 DNA reads TGTGCCAGCAGCCAAGAAGCCGGGACTAACACTGAAGCTTTCTTT. Its protein product is CASSQEAGTNTEAFF.

The chain recombines TRBV19 with TRBJ1-2; D remains ambiguous. CDR3 size: 13 residues. Germline V CDR1 and CDR2: LNHDA, SQIVND (reference sequence). Trimming shortened V by 5 bases and J by 3 bases, and 10 bases separated the two germline ends. The CDR3 region is CASSHTTDYGYTF. CDR3 coding DNA: TGTGCCAGTAGTCACACCACCGACTATGGCTACACCTTC.

In nucleotides, the CDR3 is TGTGCCAGCAGCTTGTTAGGGGACAGGGGCTGGGCTTTCTTT. Protein: CASSLLGDRGWAFF. This chain connects TRBV5-5 to TRBJ1-1, with TRBD1 identical over 10 bases. Trimming removed 1 base from V and 11 bases from J; junction bases left unmatched: 8. Germline loops: CDR1 SGHKS, CDR2 YYEKEE (reference sequence). The CDR3 length is 14 residues.

This clone occurred once. This chain uses TRBV5-4 with TRBJ1-3, with 9 bases that match TRBD1. The germline gives CDR1 SGHNT, CDR2 YYREEE (reference sequence). The CDR3 covers 15 residues. Trimming cost V 0 bases and J 4 bases; bases outside gene matches: 2. The CDR3 spells CASSLGDRDGNTIYF. In DNA form, the CDR3 reads TGTGCCAGCAGCTTGGGGGACAGGGACGGAAACACCATATATTTT. The variable domain in full, with the rest retrieved from reference TRBV5-4 and TRBJ1-3, is ETGVTQSPTHLIKTRGQQVTLRCSSQSGHNTVSWYQQALGQGPQFIFQYYREEENGRGNFPPRFSGLQFPNYSSELNVNALELDDSALYLCASSLGDRDGNTIYFGEGSWLTVV.

The chain couples TRBV5-6 to TRBJ1-4, with D uncertain. The V end was cut by 2 bases, the J end by 0 bases, with 8 bases between. The length of the CDR3 is 15 residues. From germline, CDR1 is SGHDT and CDR2 YYEEEE. CDR3: CASSFYGATNEKLFF. DNA of the CDR3: TGTGCCAGCAGCTTCTACGGTGCAACTAATGAAAAACTGTTTTTT.